The T cell receptor (beta chain) described here comes from a study of T-cell reconstitution after alpha-beta-depleted transplantation in children. Preparation of the TCRbeta library used unique molecular identifiers. One entry per CDR3 protein results from TCRdb running MiXCR on the PCR reads. The data contain roughly 30,000 distinct CDR3 sequences, 5% to 7% of them singletons. On this clonotype: What it binds is not known. An end of the junction does not agree with germline; a read error may underlie this.

Study-wide results and caveats: As was reported, about two months after transplant, alpha-beta T cells came from several hundred expanded graft clones. The main origin of T-cell counts and diversity one year after transplant was newly produced T cells. For some patients, TCRbeta diversity was high at day 60 because of recipient T cells and thymic progenitors that survived.

The clonotype originates from a child younger than two who had a stem cell transplant for acute myeloid leukemia, so the T cells may come from the graft donor. The sequencing used peripheral blood, collected 60 days after TCRalphabeta/CD19-depleted stem cell transplant.

The CDR3 reads CCARNLAGGPNNEQFF. Written as DNA, the CDR3 is TGCTGTGCTCGTAATCTAGCGGGGGGGCCAAACAATGAGCAGTTCTTC. V and J are TRBV20-1 and TRBJ2-1, with 12 bases matching TRBD2. The V gene's germline CDR1 is DFQATT and CDR2 SNEGSKA (reference sequence). The CDR3 sequence is 16 residues long.